The 26 T cell receptor beta chains listed next were all sequenced from one sample in a study of blood T cell repertoires in COVID-19. Using immunoSEQ multiplex PCR, the repertoire was profiled, and TCRdb retains in-frame clones only, with some absent. In the table there are 55,000 to 70,000 clones, more than 75% of which are singletons. Sequencing was performed on peripheral blood. The receptors originated from a man in his 60s with acute or convalescent COVID-19.

The gene calls are TRBV3-1 (or the pseudogene TRBV3-2) and TRBJ2-7, with 9 bases aligning to TRBD1. The V gene's germline CDR1 is LGHDT and CDR2 YNNKEL (reference sequence). The CDR3 is 12 amino acids. After removal of 5 bases from V and 6 bases from J, the junction contained 2 bases not matched to a gene. The CDR3 nucleotides read TGTGCCAGCAGCTGGACAGGGGCCGAGCAGTACTTC. This gives the protein CASSWTGAEQYF.

The table lists this clone with a few counts. The chain employs TRBV11-2 and TRBJ1-6, with 10 positions matching TRBD1. The CDR3 covers 17 residues. J lost 9 bases, V lost 2 bases, and 10 bases had no gene match. CDR1 is SGHAT, CDR2 FQNNGV, per germline. This chain's CDR3 is CASSLRSPGQGISPLHF. CDR3 coding DNA: TGTGCCAGCAGCTTAAGAAGCCCGGGACAGGGGATTTCACCCCTCCACTTT.

V and J are TRBV3-1 (or the pseudogene TRBV3-2) and TRBJ1-6; 7 bases match TRBD1. The CDR3 totals 15 residues. V shed 1 base and J 7 bases; nucleotides not matched to a gene: 4. Germline V CDR1 and CDR2: LGHDT, YNNKEL (reference sequence). CDR3 in DNA: TGTGCCAGCAGCCAAGGGACAGGACTCAATTCACCCCTCCACTTT. Translation gives CASSQGTGLNSPLHF.

The chain uses TRBV27 and TRBJ2-1; 8 bases agree with TRBD1. Germline V CDR1 and CDR2: MNHEY, SMNVEV (reference sequence). The CDR3 sequence is 14 residues long. J lost 7 bases, V lost 3 bases, and 5 bases had no gene match. CDR3 coding DNA: TGTGCCAGCAGTTTCGGACAGGGCTTGAATGAGCAGTTCTTC. This translates into CASSFGQGLNEQFF.

This clone has just one count. The chain recombines TRBV7-8 with TRBJ2-5; a weak D match, TRBD1 (7 bases). Germline V gene lookup returns CDR1 SGHVS and CDR2 FQNEAQ. This CDR3 is built from 16 residues. Trimming removed 4 bases from V and 0 bases from J, with 15 bases in between. Here the CDR3 DNA reads TGTGCCAGCAGCTCGCGGGACAGCCTGAACCAAGAGACCCAGTACTTC. Translation: CASSSRDSLNQETQYF.

This clone was observed a handful of times. CDR3 nucleotides: TGTGCCACCAGGGGAGACGGTGACTATGGCTACACCTTC. Protein: CATRGDGDYGYTF. This sequence joins TRBV24-1 and TRBJ1-2; D is ambiguous. Trimming took off 7 bases at V and 3 bases at J, with 11 bases between the two ends. There are 13 residues in the CDR3. Germline CDR1 reads KGHDR; CDR2 reads SFDVKD.

This chain's CDR3 is CATRGLAGGPDTQYF. DNA of the CDR3: TGTGCCACCCGGGGACTAGCGGGGGGGCCCGATACGCAGTATTTT. This chain connects TRBV24-1 to TRBJ2-3, with 16 bases that match TRBD2. J was trimmed by 6 bases and V by 9 bases; bases with no gene match: 5. Germline CDR1 reads KGHDR; CDR2 reads SFDVKD. The CDR3 loop spans 15 amino acids.

This chain joins TRBV9 and TRBJ1-3; no clear D. The CDR3 sequence is 14 residues long. In germline, CDR1 is SGDLS, CDR2 YYNGEE. Trimming took 2 bases from V and 4 from J, leaving 10 bases between them. CDR3 sequence reads: CASSVGGRGNTIYF. The CDR3 DNA reads as TGTGCCAGCAGCGTTGGCGGGAGAGGAAACACCATATATTTT.

The rearrangement uses TRBV10-3 and TRBJ1-2, with a tentative D call TRBD1 (5 bases). CDR1 and CDR2 (germline): ENHRY, SYGVKD. V was cut by 0 bases and J by 7 bases, with 9 bases left in between. The CDR3 covers 13 residues. This CDR3 reads CAISESGGLGYTF. The CDR3 DNA is TGTGCCATCAGTGAGTCGGGGGGTCTTGGCTACACCTTC.

The gene calls are TRBV6-2 or TRBV6-3 and TRBJ1-1, with D possibly matching TRBD1 (5 bases). The germline V and J ends were trimmed by 4 bases and 5 bases, with 11 bases remaining between them. This CDR3 region has 13 residues. CDR1 is MNHEY, CDR2 SVGEGT, per germline. The CDR3 sequence is CASSSFGGTEAFF. The CDR3 DNA reads TGTGCCAGCAGTTCGTTCGGGGGGACTGAAGCTTTCTTT.

The rearrangement links TRBV6-2 or TRBV6-3 to TRBJ2-3; 10 bases agree with TRBD2. This CDR3 contains 15 residues. Trimming cost V 6 bases and J 4 bases; bases outside gene matches: 7. CDR1 and CDR2 (germline): MNHEY, SVGEGT. For the CDR3, the DNA is TGTGCCAGCAGCCCCCTAGCGGGGGAATCAGATACGCAGTATTTT. It is translated as CASSPLAGESDTQYF.

The rearrangement joins TRBV7-2 to TRBJ1-1, with 7 bases fitting TRBD1. With V trimmed by 5 bases and J by 6 bases, 9 bases remained unmatched. Germline CDR1 SGHTA, CDR2 FQGNSA. CDR3 length: 14 amino acids. This chain's CDR3 is CASSATRDSSEAFF. CDR3 sequence (DNA): TGTGCCAGCAGCGCGACAAGGGACAGCTCTGAAGCTTTCTTT.

This clone is a singleton in its sample. The rearrangement uses TRBV25-1 and TRBJ1-1; TRBD1 is a possible D gene (5 bases). The V gene's germline CDR1 is MGHDK and CDR2 SYGVNS. This CDR3 is built from 14 residues. Trimming removed 3 bases at V and 3 bases at J, with 11 bases between. In nucleotides, the CDR3 is TGTGCCAGCAGTGAGCAGGGTAGGGACACTGAAGCTTTCTTT. Its protein product is CASSEQGRDTEAFF.

The CDR3 bases are TGTGCCAGCTCACCTTTCAGGGAGGGAGATATGAGTGGCTACACCTTC. It translates to CASSPFREGDMSGYTF. The rearrangement uses TRBV18 and TRBJ1-2; TRBD1 is a possible D gene (5 bases). V was clipped by 3 bases and J by 7 bases, with 21 bases between them. The CDR3 length is 16 residues. Germline CDR1 is KGHSH and CDR2 is LQKENI.

Notes on this clone: Germline and junction disagree at one end, which may indicate a read error. The chain links TRBV7-7 to TRBJ2-1; perhaps TRBD2 as D (6 bases). This CDR3 is built from 15 residues. Germline assignment: CDR1 SSHAT and CDR2 FNYEAQ (reference sequence). The CDR3 protein is CASSLAAGYGHEQFF. The CDR3 DNA reads as TGTGCTAGCAGCTTAGCGGCTGGTTATGGCCATGAGCAGTTCTTC.

V and J are TRBV11-2 and TRBJ1-4; perhaps TRBD1 as D (6 bases). V was pared by 7 bases and J by 8 bases, with 20 bases between. The CDR3 length is 15 residues. Germline CDR1 reads SGHAT; CDR2 reads FQNNGV. CDR3 sequence: CASTSVGTKNEKLFF. CDR3 DNA: TGTGCCAGCACCTCGGTAGGGACAAAAAACGAAAAACTGTTTTTT. Complete variable domain (other parts from reference TRBV11-2 and TRBJ1-4): EAGVAQSPRYKIIEKRQSVAFWCNPISGHATLYWYQQILGQGPKLLIQFQNNGVVDDSQLPKDRFSAERLKGVDSTLKIQPAKLEDSAVYLCASTSVGTKNEKLFFGSGTQLSVL.

The chain carries TRBV7-8 and TRBJ2-7; 10 nucleotides align to TRBD2. After removal of 0 bases from V and 4 bases from J, the junction contained 6 bases not matched to a gene. Per the germline V gene, CDR1 is SGHVS and CDR2 is FQNEAQ. This CDR3 region has 16 residues. CDR3 amino acids: CASSLALLAGVYEQYF. CDR3 in DNA: TGTGCCAGCAGCTTAGCGCTTCTAGCGGGGGTGTACGAGCAGTACTTC.

The chain couples TRBV6-2 or TRBV6-3 to TRBJ2-5, with TRBD2 matching over 9 bases. The junction had 9 bases not matched to a gene; V was cut back by 2 bases and J by 5 bases. The germline gives CDR1 MNHEY, CDR2 SVGEGT. The CDR3 consists of 16 residues. CDR3 region: CASSYGTSLRGETQYF. The CDR3 DNA sequence: TGTGCCAGCAGTTACGGGACTAGCCTCCGGGGTGAGACCCAGTACTTC.

V is TRBV10-1 and J is TRBJ1-2, with TRBD1 identical over 7 bases. CDR3 length: 16 residues. The germline V gene has CDR1 WNHNN and CDR2 SYGVQD (reference sequence). After removal of 1 base from V and 6 bases from J, the junction contained 11 bases not matched to a gene. The CDR3 loop is CASSEWKTGPLDGYTF. DNA of the CDR3: TGCGCCAGCAGTGAGTGGAAGACAGGGCCTCTGGATGGCTACACCTTC.

The rearrangement links TRBV28 to TRBJ2-7; perhaps TRBD2 as D (6 bases). Trimming pared 6 bases from V and 7 bases from J, leaving 10 bases between. CDR1 MDHEN and CDR2 SYDVKM come from the germline V gene. The CDR3 sequence is 11 residues long. The CDR3 reads CASSQAGEQYF. The DNA of the CDR3 is TGTGCCAGCAGCCAGGCGGGGGAGCAGTACTTC.

V is TRBV19 and J is TRBJ1-5, with 8 nucleotides matching TRBD1. V lost 7 bases and J lost 1; bases outside the gene matches: 9. This CDR3 has 16 amino acids. From germline, CDR1 is LNHDA and CDR2 SQIVND (reference sequence). DNA of the CDR3: TGTGCCAGTACCGCTGACAGGGGAGAAAGCAATCAGCCCCAGCATTTT. Translated, it gives CASTADRGESNQPQHF. The full variable domain, rest sourced from reference TRBV19 and TRBJ1-5, is DGGITQSPKYLFRKEGQNVTLSCEQNLNHDAMYWYRQDPGQGLRLIYYSQIVNDFQKGDIAEGYSVSREKKESFPLTVTSAQKNPTAFYLCASTADRGESNQPQHFGDGTRLSIL.

V is TRBV5-6 and J is TRBJ1-1, with D uncertain. CDR3 size: 15 residues. From germline, CDR1 is SGHDT and CDR2 YYEEEE. V lost 4 bases and J 4 bases, leaving 17 bases between the germline ends. The CDR3 nucleotides are TGTGCCAGCAGCCTTCTGACGGGGATAGGCACTGAAGCTTTCTTT. Amino acid sequence: CASSLLTGIGTEAFF.

In nucleotides, the CDR3 is TGTGCCAGCAGTTCACCCGGGACAGATGAAAAACTGTTTTTT. The encoded protein is CASSSPGTDEKLFF. The J gene is TRBJ1-4, the V gene TRBV27, with 7 bases fitting TRBD1. J lost 6 bases, V lost 4 bases, and 5 bases had no gene match. The CDR3 has 14 residues. Germline V gene lookup returns CDR1 MNHEY and CDR2 SMNVEV (reference sequence).

This sequence joins TRBV9 and TRBJ1-2; possibly TRBD1 for D (5 bases). Deletions cut 4 bases from V and 1 base from J, with 14 bases between. The germline V gene encodes CDR1 SGDLS and CDR2 YYNGEE. The CDR3 consists of 15 residues. The CDR3 reads CASSPTDSFNYGYTF. The CDR3 coding sequence is TGTGCCAGCAGCCCAACCGACAGCTTTAACTATGGCTACACCTTC.

The chain joins TRBV7-8 to TRBJ2-1; TRBD2 agrees at 12 bases. The CDR3 loop spans 15 amino acids. Germline CDR1 and CDR2: SGHVS and FQNEAQ. The junction had 3 bases not matched to a gene; V was cut back by 5 bases and J by 4 bases. The CDR3 region has the DNA TGTGCCAGCAGCAGCGGACTAGCGGGATACAATGAGCAGTTCTTC. Translated, it gives CASSSGLAGYNEQFF.

The chain links TRBV4-3 to TRBJ1-2; 7 bases fit TRBD1. This CDR3 has 16 amino acids. Germline CDR1 LGHNA, CDR2 YSLEER. Trimming took 6 bases from V and 4 from J; bases not matched to a gene: 14. This CDR3 reads CASSTGTAPGGYGYTF. Written as DNA, the CDR3 is TGCGCCAGCAGTACCGGGACAGCCCCGGGCGGCTATGGCTACACCTTC.